This T cell receptor (beta chain) was observed in a study of shared clonotypes between healthy human individuals. Across the study: Serving as donors were two women and three men, whose ages spanned 18 to 49. Study observations and caveats: In contrast to clonotypes shared by all four donors, non-shared clonotypes had lower generation probabilities.

In the naive CD8 group, cells lacked CD45RO and were positively selected for CCR7, so terminally differentiated effector memory CD45RA+ cells were left out. All donors were healthy HIV-negative adults lacking recent acute infections or vaccinations. A word on this clone: Its specificity is unknown.

Repertoires were generated with immunoSEQ multiplex PCR, while TCRdb's copy carries only in-frame clones and drops some. The data contain some 1,900,000 clones, 85% to 95% of them singletons. This CDR3 is built from 16 residues. V was clipped by 5 bases and J by 2 bases, with 19 bases between them. Germline V gene data show CDR1 as MNHEY and CDR2 as SMNVEV (reference sequence). This rearrangement joins TRBV27 to TRBJ2-7; TRBD1 might be the D (5 bases). Sequencing used naive CD8+ T cells sorted from blood. The origin of this receptor is a man between 18 and 35 years old in good health. The CDR3 region has the DNA TGTGCCAGCAGTCCCCTTTTGGGGCAGGGCACCTACGAGCAGTACTTC. Translated, it gives CASSPLLGQGTYEQYF.